Included here is one T cell receptor beta chain sequence, with context. Its antigen is still unknown. No much larger clone exists at a distance of one base, and base qualities are not known. V loses 0 bases, J loses 2 bases, and the germline ends lie 9 bases apart. CDR3 length: 14 amino acids, cysteine to phenylalanine. The read is trimmed to its CDR3 DNA, 42 bases read in frame from base 1. CDR1 and CDR2 are read off the germline V gene as SGHDT and YYEEEE. The CDR3 regions of human TCRbeta chains were subjected to immunosequencing. Per the original workflow: Repertoire TCRs were matched against a reference library of SARS-CoV-2-specific TCRs generated with the MIRA antigen-specificity platform. Breadth was defined as the fraction of unique TCRs that were SARS-CoV-2-associated. Depth was defined as the fraction of total T cells that were SARS-CoV-2-associated. Using the MIRA data, every spike-specific TCR was mapped to the spike region that the TCR reacted to and assigned to either a CD4 or a CD8 class. Log10-transformed breadth and depth values were compared by one-way ANOVA with Sidak's multiple comparisons tests. This is the immuneACCESS table as TCRdb keeps it, with only in-frame sequences that have V and J called. A part of the clones is gone; compared with another copy, unresolved V genes explain less than half, and the rest is unexplained. D and trimming come from the DNA, and the V and J calls and clone size come from that table. The table for this sample lists about 48,000 clones; approximately 90% of them were counted only once. The ten largest clones take up roughly 5.3% of the sample.

Reading the label with the study, this specimen's time point is: about 28 days (+/-7) after the second vaccine dose. AZD1222 recipients given second doses at about 4 weeks or at about 12 weeks were pooled, since spike-specific TCR depth and breadth were not found to differ between the two schedules. The vaccinee samples were drawn from two UK trials, COV001 and COV002, one of which was a single-blind randomized controlled phase 2/3 trial testing AZD1222 (ChAdOx1 nCoV-19) in healthy adults. For TCRbeta chain sequencing, PBMC samples from trial participants were taken at day 0 and at day 28 after the second dose. This entry is derived from a study of T cell responses to AZD1222 COVID-19 vaccine (dated by TCRdb to 2020 to 2023). About the study as a whole: TCR sequencing covered fewer than 250 trial participants: about 210 given two doses of AZD1222 and 26 given two doses of MenACWY control vaccine. Enrollment into the trials was organized by age into subgroups of 18-55, 56-69 and 70-plus years, and those subgroups contained roughly 160, 29 and 62 TCR-sequenced participants, respectively. Study-wide conclusions, independent of this receptor: Epitopes outside the regions mutated in the B.1.351 and B.1.1.7 variants were reportedly recognized by nearly half of the unique spike-specific TCRs. Vaccine-associated CD4 TCRs spanned the whole spike protein, with dominant responses in regions 160-218 and 743-854. Participants were mostly white British, with more females than males. The authors suggested clonal diversity may have been underestimated. Conclusions about previously exposed vaccinees were limited because only six AZD1222 recipients were SARS-CoV-2 seropositive at baseline. After two AZD1222 doses, spike-specific TCR breadth and depth were significantly higher than at day 0 and than in MenACWY recipients. Because no day 14 peak-response samples were available, repertoires were characterized only after the peak T cell response. The 56-69-year group was small, and its depth increase did not reach significance, likely because of low power.

The source of this sequence is an adult who received the AZD1222 COVID-19 vaccine. The chain is assembled from TRBV5-6 and TRBJ2-7; the D gene assignment is ambiguous. The material was peripheral blood, obtained 28 days after the second AZD1222 dose. The CDR3 region has the sequence CASSLVMLPYEQYF. DNA sequence: TGTGCCAGCAGCTTGGTCATGCTACCCTACGAGCAGTACTTC.